This TCR beta chain is drawn from a study of beta chain features in type 1 diabetes. Every bit of the isolated RNA underwent reverse transcription, so sequencing read expressed TCRB transcripts. Approximately 3.7 million reads per sample on average were obtained from naive, central memory and regulatory T cell samples. Profiling relied on immunoSEQ multiplex PCR, and the TCRdb table lists in-frame clones only, not all of them. The table lists about 620,000 clones, around 15% of them singletons. Germline lookup yields CDR1 KGHSH and CDR2 LQKENI. V lost 2 bases and J 3 bases, leaving 11 bases between the germline ends. The length of the CDR3 is 14 residues. Study results and caveats: For patients and controls alike, PCR might favor shorter templates to the same degree. Researchers report that Type 1 diabetes patients had moderately but significantly shorter TCRB CDR3s across all four CD4+ subsets.

Markers CD45RO/CCR7/CD25/CD127/CD95/CD27 served to sort CD4+ naive, central memory, regulatory and stem cell-like memory cells. As to this clone: Its antigen is unidentified.

Sequencing input: naive CD4+ T cells from blood. J is TRBJ2-7 and V is TRBV18; the D gene is possibly TRBD1 (7 bases). This TCR was recovered from a man between 18 and 35 years old in good health. The CDR3 nucleotides are TGTGCCAGCTCACCATATCAGGGGGGCTACGAGCAGTACTTC. It yields the protein CASSPYQGGYEQYF.